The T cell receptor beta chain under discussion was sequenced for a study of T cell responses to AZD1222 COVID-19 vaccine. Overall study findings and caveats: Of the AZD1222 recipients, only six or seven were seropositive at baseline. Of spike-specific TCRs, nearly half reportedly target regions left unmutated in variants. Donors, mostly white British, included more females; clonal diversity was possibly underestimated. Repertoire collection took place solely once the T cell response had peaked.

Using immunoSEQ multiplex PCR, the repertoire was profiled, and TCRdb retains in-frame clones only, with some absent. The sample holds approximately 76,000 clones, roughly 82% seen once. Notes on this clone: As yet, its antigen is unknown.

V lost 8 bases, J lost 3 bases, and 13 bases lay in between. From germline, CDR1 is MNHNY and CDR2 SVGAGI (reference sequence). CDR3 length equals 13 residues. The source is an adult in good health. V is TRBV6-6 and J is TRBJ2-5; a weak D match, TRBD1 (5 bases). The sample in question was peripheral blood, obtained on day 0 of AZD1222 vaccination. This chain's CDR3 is CASAVGREETQYF. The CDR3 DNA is TGTGCCAGCGCTGTGGGGCGAGAAGAGACCCAGTACTTC.